This T cell receptor beta chain was identified during a study of blood T cells in healthy people across ages. The CDR3 has 18 residues. Germline CDR1 and CDR2: LGHNA and YNFKEQ. Trimming cost V 4 bases and J 8 bases; bases outside gene matches: 16. A J-beta primer mix and a sample-barcoded 5' primer were used in a second PCR of about 7 to 12 cycles. TCRdb passed the 5' RACE reads through MiXCR, listing each CDR3 protein once. The sample includes about 1.8 million distinct CDR3 sequences, about 49% of them seen just once. It was 8 to 10 milliliters of peripheral blood that were drawn from each donor. The sample consisted of blood. The rearrangement links TRBV4-2 to TRBJ2-3; 12 bases agree with TRBD2. This TCR was sampled from a middle-aged woman in good health. Here the CDR3 reads CASSRTAHPSGGASTQYF. The CDR3 bases are TGTGCCAGCAGCCGTACAGCCCACCCTAGCGGGGGGGCGAGTACGCAGTATTTT.